Below are 3 T cell receptor beta chains sequenced from a single sample in a study of CXCR3-negative and CXCR3-positive naive CD8 T cells. Regarding the study as a whole: TRB CDR3s of CXCR3-positive naive cells were more hydrophobic than those of CXCR3-negative naive cells.

The antigens for these receptors are not known. It was by 5' RACE with UMI labels that the TRB cDNA libraries were prepared. No DNA is given; TCRdb re-called the 5' RACE reads and lists each CDR3 protein once. Reported are roughly 140,000 distinct CDR3 sequences; the ten largest clones contain around 0.28%. The sample comprised naive CXCR3+ CD8+ T cells from blood. This sample's subset: CD45RO-CCR7+CD27+CD95- naive CD8+ T cells expressing CXCR3 (TNR3+). The receptors were sampled from a human donor in good health. Some clones in this sample may be carry-over from other donors' samples.

The chain has TRBV7-3 and TRBJ2-1; TCRdb's D call, TRBD2, is unchecked because there is no DNA. This CDR3 comprises 18 residues. Germline CDR1 is SGHTA and CDR2 is FQGTGA. The CDR3 here is CASSPGLAGGYSYNEQFF. The whole variable domain, filled in from reference TRBV7-3 and TRBJ2-1, reads GAGVSQTPSNKVTEKGKYVELRCDPISGHTALYWYRQSLGQGPEFLIYFQGTGAADDSGLPNDRFFAVRPEGSVSTLKIQRTERGDSAVYLCASSPGLAGGYSYNEQFFGPGTRLTVL.

CDR3 sequence reads: CASSSGQGIYEQYF. The chain links TRBV7-9 to TRBJ2-7; TCRdb indicates TRBD1, and absent DNA this call remains unverified. Germline V gene sequence: CDR1 SEHNR, CDR2 FQNEAQ (reference sequence). The CDR3 totals 14 residues.

The rearrangement joins TRBV12-5 to TRBJ2-7; TCRdb lists TRBD2, though no DNA is available to test this call. The CDR3 is 13 amino acids. Germline V lookup: CDR1 LGHNT, CDR2 FRNRAP. CDR3 protein: CASALTDSYEQYF.